The T cell receptor (beta chain) described here comes from a study of blood T cell repertoires in COVID-19. Study summary: From T cells, B-cell-depleted T cells, or PBMCs came the material, which was cDNA or gDNA.

V was pared by 6 bases and J by 6 bases, with 4 bases of the junction left unmatched. The CDR3 totals 11 residues. Germline V gene data show CDR1 as DFQATT and CDR2 as SNEGSKA (reference sequence). Per the original data handling: For nucleated cells, counts were estimated from reference gene primer amplification. Produced via immunoSEQ multiplex PCR; TCRdb's table is partial and in-frame only. V, J and clone size were drawn from that table, and D and trimming were deduced from the DNA. The table records hundreds of thousands of clones, approximately 85% of them present only once. The V and J genes are TRBV20-1 and TRBJ2-7, with TRBD2 matching 8 bases. The specimen was peripheral blood. This clonotype was sampled from a man aged 50-60 years with active or convalescent COVID-19. The CDR3 region has the DNA TGCAGTGCCACCCGGGGGGGCGAGCAGTACTTC. Its translation: CSATRGGEQYF.